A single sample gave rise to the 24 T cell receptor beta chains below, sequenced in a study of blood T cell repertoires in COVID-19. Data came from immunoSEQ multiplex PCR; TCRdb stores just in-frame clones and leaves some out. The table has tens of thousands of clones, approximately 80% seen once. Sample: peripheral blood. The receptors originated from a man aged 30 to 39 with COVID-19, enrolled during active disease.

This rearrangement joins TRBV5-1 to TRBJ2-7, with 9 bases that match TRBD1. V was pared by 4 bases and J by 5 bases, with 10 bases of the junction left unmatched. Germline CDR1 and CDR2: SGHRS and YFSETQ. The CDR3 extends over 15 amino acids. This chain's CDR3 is CASSLPGTGTDEQYF. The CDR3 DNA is TGCGCCAGCAGCCTACCCGGGACAGGGACGGACGAGCAGTACTTC.

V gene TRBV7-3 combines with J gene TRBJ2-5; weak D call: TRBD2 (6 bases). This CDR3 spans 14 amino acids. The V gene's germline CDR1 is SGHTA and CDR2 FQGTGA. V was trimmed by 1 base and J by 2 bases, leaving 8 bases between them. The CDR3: CASSLNGGQETQYF. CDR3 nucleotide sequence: TGTGCCAGCAGCTTAAATGGGGGGCAAGAGACCCAGTACTTC.

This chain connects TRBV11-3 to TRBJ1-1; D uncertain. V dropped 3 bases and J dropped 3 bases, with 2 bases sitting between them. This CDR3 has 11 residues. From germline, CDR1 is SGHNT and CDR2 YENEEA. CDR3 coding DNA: TGTGCCAGCAGCTTCGACACTGAAGCTTTCTTT. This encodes CASSFDTEAFF.

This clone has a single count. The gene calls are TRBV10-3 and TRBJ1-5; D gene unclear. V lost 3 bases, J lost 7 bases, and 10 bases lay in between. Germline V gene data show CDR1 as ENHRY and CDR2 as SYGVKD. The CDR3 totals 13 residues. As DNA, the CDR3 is TGTGCCATCAGTGAATCGACCGGGCAGCCCCAGCATTTT. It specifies CAISESTGQPQHF.

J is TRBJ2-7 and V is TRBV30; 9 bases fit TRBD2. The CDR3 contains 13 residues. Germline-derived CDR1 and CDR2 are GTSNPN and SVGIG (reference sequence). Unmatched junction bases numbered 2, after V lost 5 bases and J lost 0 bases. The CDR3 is CAWEAGGSYEQYF. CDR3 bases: TGTGCCTGGGAAGCGGGGGGCTCCTACGAGCAGTACTTC.

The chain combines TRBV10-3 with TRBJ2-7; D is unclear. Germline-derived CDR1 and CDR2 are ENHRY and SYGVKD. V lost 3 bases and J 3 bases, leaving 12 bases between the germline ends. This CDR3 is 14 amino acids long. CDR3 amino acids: CAISEYPGSYEQYF. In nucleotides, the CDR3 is TGTGCCATCAGTGAATACCCTGGCAGCTACGAGCAGTACTTC.

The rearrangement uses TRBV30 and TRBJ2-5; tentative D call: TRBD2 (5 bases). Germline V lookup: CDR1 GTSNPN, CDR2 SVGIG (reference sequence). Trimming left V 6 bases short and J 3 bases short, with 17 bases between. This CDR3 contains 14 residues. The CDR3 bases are TGTGCCTGTGCTATTGGGAGTTTGGAAGAGACCCAGTACTTC. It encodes CACAIGSLEETQYF.

CDR3 in DNA: TGTGCCAGTAGTATTGGGAGCTCCTACGAGCAGTACTTC. Its protein product is CASSIGSSYEQYF. This chain joins TRBV19 and TRBJ2-7; TRBD2 might be the D (5 bases). Germline V gene data show CDR1 as LNHDA and CDR2 as SQIVND (reference sequence). V gave up 3 bases and J gave up 0 bases, with 6 bases separating them. The CDR3 covers 13 residues.

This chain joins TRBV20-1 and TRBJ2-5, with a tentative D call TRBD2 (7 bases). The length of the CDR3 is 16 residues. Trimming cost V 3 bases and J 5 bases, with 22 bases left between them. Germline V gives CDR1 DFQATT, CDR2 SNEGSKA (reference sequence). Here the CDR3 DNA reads TGCAGTGCTAGTAGGGGAGGGGGGCGGTTCTTGGAGACCCAGTACTTC. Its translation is CSASRGGGRFLETQYF.

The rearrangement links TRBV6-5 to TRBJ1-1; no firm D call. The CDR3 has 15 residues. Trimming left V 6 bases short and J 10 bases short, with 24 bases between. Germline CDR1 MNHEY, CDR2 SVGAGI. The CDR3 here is CASRHFLGPLVGAFF. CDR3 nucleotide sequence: TGTGCCAGCAGACACTTCCTTGGGCCCCTCGTGGGAGCTTTCTTT.

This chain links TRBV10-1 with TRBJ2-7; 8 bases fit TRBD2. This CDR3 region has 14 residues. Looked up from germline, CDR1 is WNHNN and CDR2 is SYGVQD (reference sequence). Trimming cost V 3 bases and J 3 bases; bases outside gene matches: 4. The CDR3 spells CASSDSGSGYEQYF. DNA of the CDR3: TGCGCCAGCAGTGACAGCGGGAGTGGCTACGAGCAGTACTTC.

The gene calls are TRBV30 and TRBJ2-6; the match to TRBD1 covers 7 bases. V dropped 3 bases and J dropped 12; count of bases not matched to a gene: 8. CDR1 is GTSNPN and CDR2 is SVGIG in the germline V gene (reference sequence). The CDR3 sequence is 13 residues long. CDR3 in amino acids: CAWSLLQGSVLTF. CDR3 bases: TGTGCCTGGAGCTTACTACAGGGGAGCGTCCTGACTTTC.

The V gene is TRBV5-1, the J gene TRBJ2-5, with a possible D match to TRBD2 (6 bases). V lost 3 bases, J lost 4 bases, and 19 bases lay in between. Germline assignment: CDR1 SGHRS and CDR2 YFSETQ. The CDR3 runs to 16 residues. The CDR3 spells CASSWGVTSTGETQYF. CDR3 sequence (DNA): TGCGCCAGCAGCTGGGGGGTGACCAGTACGGGAGAGACCCAGTACTTC.

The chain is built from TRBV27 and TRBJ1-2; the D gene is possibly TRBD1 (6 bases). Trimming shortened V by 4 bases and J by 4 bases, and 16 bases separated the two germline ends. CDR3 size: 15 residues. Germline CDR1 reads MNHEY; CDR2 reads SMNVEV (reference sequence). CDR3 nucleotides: TGTGCCAGCAGTTCACGACAGGCTCTGTCCTATGGCTACACCTTC. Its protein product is CASSSRQALSYGYTF.

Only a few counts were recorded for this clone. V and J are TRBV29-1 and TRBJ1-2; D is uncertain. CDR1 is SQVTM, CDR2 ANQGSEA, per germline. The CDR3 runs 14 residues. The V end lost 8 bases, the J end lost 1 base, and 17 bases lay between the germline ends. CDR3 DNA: TGCAGCTATTTGGAGCAGAGTCTTAACTATGGCTACACCTTC. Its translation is CSYLEQSLNYGYTF. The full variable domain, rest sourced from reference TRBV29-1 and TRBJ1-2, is SAVISQKPSRDICQRGTSLTIQCQVDSQVTMMFWYRQQPGQSLTLIATANQGSEATYESGFVIDKFPISRPNLTFSTLTVSNMSPEDSSIYLCSYLEQSLNYGYTFGSGTRLTVV.

The CDR3 protein is CASSPPARVSDTIYF. The CDR3 region has the DNA TGTGCCAGCTCACCACCGGCCAGGGTTTCTGACACCATATATTTT. The chain uses TRBV18 and TRBJ1-3, with D tentatively TRBD1 (5 bases). The CDR3 contains 15 residues. Germline assignment: CDR1 KGHSH and CDR2 LQKENI. With 0 bases removed from V and 8 bases from J, the gap between germline ends came to 14 bases.

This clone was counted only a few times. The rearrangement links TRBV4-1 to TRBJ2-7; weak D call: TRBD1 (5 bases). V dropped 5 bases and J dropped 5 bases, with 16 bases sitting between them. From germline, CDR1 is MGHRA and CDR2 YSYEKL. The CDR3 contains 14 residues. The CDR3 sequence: CASSSSAGAHEQYF. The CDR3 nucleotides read TGCGCCAGCAGCTCTTCTGCTGGGGCCCACGAGCAGTACTTC.

CDR3 DNA sequence: TGTGCCAGCAGCTCTACTAGTGGCCCTCCTAACAATGAGCAGTTCTTC. Residues: CASSSTSGPPNNEQFF. The genes are TRBV7-2 and TRBJ2-1; maybe TRBD2 (5 bases). The CDR3 spans 16 residues. Per germline, CDR1 SGHTA and CDR2 FQGNSA. Trimming took off 4 bases at V and 5 bases at J, with 18 bases between the two ends.

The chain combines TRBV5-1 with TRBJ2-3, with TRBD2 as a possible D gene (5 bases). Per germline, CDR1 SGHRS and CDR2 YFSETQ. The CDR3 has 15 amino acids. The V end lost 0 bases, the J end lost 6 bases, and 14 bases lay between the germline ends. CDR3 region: CASSLGGISADTQYF. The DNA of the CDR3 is TGCGCCAGCAGCTTGGGAGGGATTTCAGCCGATACGCAGTATTTT. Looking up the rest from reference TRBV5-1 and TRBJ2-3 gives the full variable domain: KAGVTQTPRYLIKTRGQQVTLSCSPISGHRSVSWYQQTPGQGLQFLFEYFSETQRNKGNFPGRFSGRQFSNSRSEMNVSTLELGDSALYLCASSLGGISADTQYFGPGTRLTVL.

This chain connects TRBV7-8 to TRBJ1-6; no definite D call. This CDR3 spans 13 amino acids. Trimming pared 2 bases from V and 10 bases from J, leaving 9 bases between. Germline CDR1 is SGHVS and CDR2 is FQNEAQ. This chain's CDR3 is CASSLNFRSPLHF. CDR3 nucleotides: TGTGCCAGCAGCTTAAATTTTCGGTCACCCCTCCACTTT.

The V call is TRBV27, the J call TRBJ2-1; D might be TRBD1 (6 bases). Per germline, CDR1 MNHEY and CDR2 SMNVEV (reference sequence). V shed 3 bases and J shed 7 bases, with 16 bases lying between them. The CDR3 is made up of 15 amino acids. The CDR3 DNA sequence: TGTGCCAGCAGTTTGTCGGGGCAGGGGTTGAATGAGCAGTTCTTC. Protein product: CASSLSGQGLNEQFF.

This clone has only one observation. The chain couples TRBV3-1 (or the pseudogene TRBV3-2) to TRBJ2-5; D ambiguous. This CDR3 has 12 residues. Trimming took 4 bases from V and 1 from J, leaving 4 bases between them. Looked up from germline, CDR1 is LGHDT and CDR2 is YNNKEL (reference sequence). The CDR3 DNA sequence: TGTGCCAGCAGCCTCTCCCAAGAGACCCAGTACTTC. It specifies CASSLSQETQYF.

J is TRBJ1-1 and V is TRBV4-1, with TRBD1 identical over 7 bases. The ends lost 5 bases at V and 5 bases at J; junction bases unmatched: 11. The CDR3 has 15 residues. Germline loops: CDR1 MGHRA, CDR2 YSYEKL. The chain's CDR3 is CASSRLQGFGTEAFF. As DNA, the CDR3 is TGCGCCAGCAGCAGACTACAGGGGTTTGGTACTGAAGCTTTCTTT.

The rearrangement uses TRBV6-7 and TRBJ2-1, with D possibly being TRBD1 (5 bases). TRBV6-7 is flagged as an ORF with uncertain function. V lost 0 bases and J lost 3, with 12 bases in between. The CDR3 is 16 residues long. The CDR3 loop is CASSYSGRSLYNEQFF. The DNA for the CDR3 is TGTGCCAGCAGTTACTCGGGGCGGAGCCTCTACAATGAGCAGTTCTTC.